The 7 T cell receptor beta chains below come from one sample, sequenced in a study of T cell clonality in common variable immunodeficiency. Clones were sequenced by immunoSEQ multiplex PCR, and TCRdb holds only the in-frame ones, with some missing. In total the sample includes 30,000 to 40,000 clones, none of them seen once. Sequencing was done on a sample of peripheral blood mononuclear cells. All receptors come from a person between 18 and 75 years old in good health.

This clone was found many times. The CDR3 is cut off 3 residues early in the read; its end comes from the germline J gene. This chain joins TRBV20-1 and TRBJ2-7, with D possibly being TRBD1 (6 bases). In germline, CDR1 is DFQATT, CDR2 SNEGSKA (reference sequence). V shed 5 bases and J shed 5 bases, with 22 bases lying between them. The CDR3 extends over 15 amino acids. The CDR3 loop is CSAPDRQRVGDEQYF. CDR3 DNA (partial): TGCAGTGCTCCGGACAGACAACGTGTCGGGGACGAG.

This clone has a count of ten or more. The read ends 3 residues shy of where the CDR3 ends; the end is completed using the germline J gene. The chain couples TRBV29-1 to TRBJ1-1; TRBD1 agrees at 7 bases. The CDR3 has 13 amino acids. V gave up 5 bases and J gave up 0 bases; unmatched junction bases: 3. Germline V gene lookup returns CDR1 SQVTM and CDR2 ANQGSEA. The CDR3 DNA, read in part, is TGCAGCGTTACCGGGACAGTGAACACTGAA. This translates into CSVTGTVNTE. The CDR3 reads in full as CSVTGTVNTEAFF.

This clone occurred a few times. CDR3 DNA (partial): TGCGCCAGCAGCTTGCAGGGCCGTCCTAGCACAGATACG. This encodes CASSLQGRPSTDT. The whole CDR3 reads CASSLQGRPSTDTQYF. The V and J genes are TRBV5-1 and TRBJ2-3, with D tentatively TRBD1 (5 bases). Sequencing ends 3 residues short of the CDR3 end; the germline J gene provides the rest. This CDR3 has 16 residues. V lost 1 base and J 0 bases, leaving 12 bases between the germline ends. Per germline, CDR1 SGHRS and CDR2 YFSETQ.

This clone has ten or more counts. Coverage ceases 3 residues before the CDR3 finishes, and the germline J gene fills in the end. This chain uses TRBV2 with TRBJ2-7, with TRBD1 as a possible D gene (6 bases). In germline, CDR1 is SNHLY, CDR2 FYNNEI. The CDR3 runs to 14 residues. The germline V and J ends were trimmed by 7 bases and 0 bases, with 13 bases remaining between them. Incomplete CDR3 DNA: TGTGCCAGCATCAGGGGATTATTCTCCTACGAG. Protein: CASIRGLFSYE. The entire CDR3 protein is CASIRGLFSYEQYF.

In its sample, this clone was seen a few times. The read is 3 residues too short to cover the CDR3 end, so that end is filled in from the germline J gene. J is TRBJ1-6 and V is TRBV5-3; D gene uncertain. TRBV5-3 is designated an ORF whose function remains uncertain. CDR3 length: 15 residues. V was clipped by 0 bases and J by 6 bases, with 10 bases between them. The chain's CDR3 is CARSLGTALNSPLHF. The CDR3 bases that were read are TGTGCCAGAAGCTTGGGTACAGCTCTTAATTCACCC.

This clone was recorded at least ten times. The CDR3 is cut off 3 residues early in the read; its end comes from the germline J gene. This chain connects TRBV30 to TRBJ2-2; 7 positions match TRBD1. Germline V gene sequence: CDR1 GTSNPN, CDR2 SVGIG (reference sequence). The CDR3 runs 12 residues. The sequenced CDR3 bases are TGTGCTTCGGACAGGCTGAGCGGGGAG. Translated: CASDRLSGE. The CDR3 in its entirety is CASDRLSGELFF.

This clone was recorded many times. From the germline J gene comes the end of the CDR3, since the read stops 3 residues before it. Other DNA sequences from this sample encode an identical CDR3 as well. The chain links TRBV4-1 to TRBJ2-1, with TRBD2 matching over 9 bases. Trimming removed 1 base from V and 0 bases from J; junction bases left unmatched: 4. This CDR3 has 17 amino acids. The germline V gene has CDR1 MGHRA and CDR2 YSYEKL. This CDR3 reads CASSQGTSGSSYNEQFF. The sequenced CDR3 bases are TGCGCCAGCAGCCAAGGAACTAGCGGGTCCTCCTACAATGAG.